The 21 T cell receptor beta chains presented below share a single source sample, sequenced in a study of beta chain features in type 1 diabetes. All of the isolated RNA was reverse transcribed, so expressed TCRB transcripts were sequenced. Libraries were prepared by immunoSEQ multiplex PCR; TCRdb keeps only in-frame clonotypes and omits some of them. Of around 130,000 clones listed, 15% to 20% were seen once; the top ten hold around 2.5%. Study-wide findings and caveats: When Type 1 diabetes patients were examined, their TCRB CDR3s proved moderately but significantly shorter in all four CD4+ subsets.

No antigens are known for them. Specimen: central memory CD4+ T cells from blood. These receptors all stem from a man aged 25-45 years with type 1 diabetes.

The chain links TRBV9 to TRBJ1-2, with TRBD1 as a possible D gene (5 bases). With 0 bases removed from V and 2 bases from J, the gap between germline ends came to 8 bases. CDR3 length: 14 residues. CDR1 is SGDLS and CDR2 is YYNGEE in the germline V gene. CDR3 bases: TGTGCCAGCAGCGTAGACGGGACCAACTATGGCTACACCTTC. Its translation is CASSVDGTNYGYTF.

The gene calls are TRBV11-2 and TRBJ2-3, with no clear D. The germline V and J ends were trimmed by 5 bases and 2 bases, with 11 bases remaining between them. Germline CDR1 SGHAT, CDR2 FQNNGV. The CDR3 totals 14 residues. This CDR3 is CASSESSVTDTQYF. CDR3 sequence (DNA): TGTGCCAGCAGCGAGTCATCGGTCACAGATACGCAGTATTTT.

V and J are TRBV10-2 and TRBJ1-1; D is unresolved. V was cut by 7 bases and J by 5 bases, with 11 bases left in between. Looked up from germline, CDR1 is WSHSY and CDR2 is SAAADI. CDR3 length: 12 residues. The CDR3 nucleotides are TGCGCCAGCACTCAAACGGGAACTGAAGCTTTCTTT. This encodes CASTQTGTEAFF.

This clone has just a few counts. This chain connects TRBV7-2 to TRBJ2-7; D unresolved. CDR1 is SGHTA, CDR2 FQGNSA, per germline. This CDR3 comprises 14 residues. V lost 4 bases, J lost 7 bases, and 17 bases lay in between. The CDR3 sequence is CASSSFSAVREQYF. CDR3 nucleotide sequence: TGTGCCAGCAGCTCCTTCTCGGCAGTCCGGGAGCAGTACTTC.

This chain joins TRBV14 and TRBJ2-7, with D uncertain. Trimming cost V 0 bases and J 4 bases, with 22 bases left between them. Germline CDR1 SGHDN, CDR2 FVKESK. The length of the CDR3 is 18 residues. CDR3 DNA: TGTGCCAGCAGCCAAGAGGAGTGGGAAAGACTGCCGTGGTACGAGCAGTACTTC. Its translation is CASSQEEWERLPWYEQYF. Together with reference TRBV14 and TRBJ2-7, the CDR3 gives the full variable domain: EAGVTQFPSHSVIEKGQTVTLRCDPISGHDNLYWYRRVMGKEIKFLLHFVKESKQDESGMPNNRFLAERTGGTYSTLKVQPAELEDSGVYFCASSQEEWERLPWYEQYFGPGTRLTVT.

The table lists this clone with many counts. V usage is TRBV4-2 and J usage is TRBJ2-5; D is perhaps TRBD1 (9 bases). Germline CDR1 LGHNA, CDR2 YNFKEQ. This CDR3 region has 17 residues. Trimming left V 1 base short and J 5 bases short, with 20 bases between. In DNA, the CDR3 is TGTGCCAGCAGCCAAGCCAGCGGGGGACAGGGTAGGGAGACCCAGTACTTC. This gives the protein CASSQASGGQGRETQYF.

On this clone: This clone may be a read error of a much larger clone one base away. This chain connects TRBV18 to TRBJ2-1; 13 nucleotides agree with TRBD2. J was trimmed by 7 bases and V by 8 bases; bases with no gene match: 11. CDR3 size: 16 residues. Per the germline V gene, CDR1 is KGHSH and CDR2 is LQKENI. The DNA of the CDR3 is TGTGCCAGCGCGCCAAAACTAGCGGGGGGGCGTAATGAGCAGTTCTTC. This translates into CASAPKLAGGRNEQFF.

The chain links TRBV18 to TRBJ1-6, with TRBD1 matching 9 bases. Trimming at V came to 3 bases and at J to 8 bases, leaving 8 bases not matched to a gene. Germline-derived CDR1 and CDR2 are KGHSH and LQKENI. The CDR3 has 16 residues. The CDR3 nucleotides read TGTGCCAGCTCACCCTCCGGACAGGGGAATGATTCACCCCTCCACTTT. This translates into CASSPSGQGNDSPLHF.

This clone was seen at least ten times. Other DNA variants within this sample encode the same CDR3. The rearrangement links TRBV7-2 to TRBJ1-5; 7 nucleotides align to TRBD1. J gave up 2 bases and V 1 base, and 5 bases lay outside the gene matches. The germline V gene has CDR1 SGHTA and CDR2 FQGNSA. There are 16 residues in the CDR3. CDR3 protein: CASSLGGGAGNQPQHF. CDR3 DNA: TGTGCCAGCAGCTTAGGAGGGGGCGCGGGCAATCAGCCCCAGCATTTT.

The chain has TRBV9 and TRBJ1-3, with D unclear. Germline CDR1 and CDR2: SGDLS and YYNGEE. The CDR3 sequence is 16 residues long. The ends were cut back, 2 bases at V and 4 bases at J, with 16 bases in the middle. In DNA, the CDR3 is TGTGCCAGCAGCGTTTTACCGCTGCTGAGGGGAAACACCATATATTTT. Protein sequence: CASSVLPLLRGNTIYF. The entire variable domain, with the rest obtained from reference TRBV9 and TRBJ1-3, is as follows: DSGVTQTPKHLITATGQRVTLRCSPRSGDLSVYWYQQSLDQGLQFLIQYYNGEERAKGNILERFSAQQFPDLHSELNLSSLELGDSALYFCASSVLPLLRGNTIYFGEGSWLTVV.

This clone was seen a handful of times. The genes are TRBV11-3 and TRBJ1-1; no clear D. This CDR3 has 13 residues. Trimming took 0 bases from V and 10 from J, leaving 12 bases between them. Germline V lookup: CDR1 SGHNT, CDR2 YENEEA. The CDR3 region is CASSLERLPRAFF. Written as DNA, the CDR3 is TGTGCCAGCAGCTTAGAACGGCTGCCGAGAGCTTTCTTT.

The V and J genes are TRBV7-8 and TRBJ2-3, with D maybe TRBD2 (5 bases). Trimming left V 0 bases short and J 4 bases short, with 20 bases between. This CDR3 comprises 18 residues. Germline V CDR1 and CDR2: SGHVS, FQNEAQ. The CDR3 DNA reads as TGTGCCAGCAGCTTAGCGCTAGCTGCTAAAAGTTATCCAGATACGCAGTATTTT. Translating it yields CASSLALAAKSYPDTQYF.

This clone has a handful of counts. The V and J genes are TRBV7-9 and TRBJ1-4; D is ambiguous. The V end was cut by 2 bases, the J end by 9 bases, with 10 bases between. This CDR3 has 13 residues. Per the germline V gene, CDR1 is SEHNR and CDR2 is FQNEAQ (reference sequence). The CDR3 here is CASSLQEGQKLFF. The CDR3, as DNA: TGTGCCAGCAGCTTACAAGAGGGTCAAAAACTGTTTTTT.

This clone was detected ten times or more. The chain joins TRBV6-6 to TRBJ1-6; D is unclear. There are 13 residues in the CDR3. Germline V gives CDR1 MNHNY, CDR2 SVGAGI (reference sequence). Trimming removed 7 bases from V and 7 bases from J, with 11 bases in between. Here the CDR3 reads CASKRESNSPLHF. CDR3 nucleotide sequence: TGTGCCAGCAAAAGGGAGTCGAATTCACCCCTCCACTTT.

This clone was observed a handful of times. The rearrangement joins TRBV29-1 to TRBJ2-3; 8 bases are shared with TRBD2. V lost 7 bases, J lost 5 bases, and 5 bases stayed unmatched. CDR1 is SQVTM, CDR2 ANQGSEA, per germline. The CDR3 contains 12 residues. This chain's CDR3 is CSEARGGDTQYF. CDR3 DNA: TGCAGCGAGGCCCGGGGGGGAGATACGCAGTATTTT.

The rearrangement links TRBV5-1 to TRBJ2-5; 7 nucleotides match TRBD1. After removal of 2 bases from V and 3 bases from J, the junction contained 4 bases not matched to a gene. The CDR3 consists of 14 residues. The germline gives CDR1 SGHRS, CDR2 YFSETQ. The CDR3 loop reads CASSFDRVEETQYF. CDR3 in DNA: TGCGCCAGCAGCTTCGACAGGGTCGAAGAGACCCAGTACTTC.

This clone showed up just a few times. The genes are TRBV5-1 and TRBJ2-2; unclear D gene. Trimming left V 7 bases short and J 5 bases short, with 9 bases between. The CDR3 has 12 amino acids. Germline V gives CDR1 SGHRS, CDR2 YFSETQ. CDR3 in DNA: TGCGCCAGCGGCCAGTTGACCGGGGAGCTGTTTTTT. It translates to CASGQLTGELFF.

In its sample, this clone was seen a few times. The CDR3 loop reads CASSEPGTGGLSYGYTF. As DNA, the CDR3 is TGTGCCAGCAGTGAACCCGGGACAGGGGGCTTGAGCTATGGCTACACCTTC. The rearrangement uses TRBV25-1 and TRBJ1-2, with 12 positions matching TRBD1. Unmatched junction bases numbered 8, after V lost 2 bases and J lost 4 bases. There are 17 residues in the CDR3. Germline V gene lookup returns CDR1 MGHDK and CDR2 SYGVNS.

This clone showed up just a few times. V usage is TRBV7-2 and J usage is TRBJ2-7; D gene ambiguous. V lost 2 bases and J lost 3, with 5 bases in between. The CDR3 length is 12 residues. Germline CDR1 is SGHTA and CDR2 is FQGNSA. The chain's CDR3 is CASSLNRYEQYF. The CDR3 DNA follows: TGTGCCAGCAGCTTAAACCGCTACGAGCAGTACTTC.

This sequence joins TRBV10-3 and TRBJ1-5; tentative D call: TRBD1 (5 bases). CDR1 is ENHRY, CDR2 SYGVKD, per germline. Between the trimmed V and J ends, which lost 3 bases and 1 base, there was a span of 13 bases. The CDR3 covers 16 residues. CDR3 protein: CAISERGYESNQPQHF. The CDR3 nucleotides read TGTGCCATCAGTGAAAGGGGATACGAGAGCAATCAGCCCCAGCATTTT.

This clone has a handful of counts. The chain carries TRBV9 and TRBJ1-6, with D tentatively TRBD1 (5 bases). Germline CDR1 and CDR2: SGDLS and YYNGEE. The CDR3 spans 17 residues. V dropped 4 bases and J dropped 10 bases, with 24 bases sitting between them. The CDR3 DNA reads as TGTGCCAGCAGCCCTCACCCGGGGCCGGACTATCAGTCACCCCTCCACTTT. Amino acids: CASSPHPGPDYQSPLHF.